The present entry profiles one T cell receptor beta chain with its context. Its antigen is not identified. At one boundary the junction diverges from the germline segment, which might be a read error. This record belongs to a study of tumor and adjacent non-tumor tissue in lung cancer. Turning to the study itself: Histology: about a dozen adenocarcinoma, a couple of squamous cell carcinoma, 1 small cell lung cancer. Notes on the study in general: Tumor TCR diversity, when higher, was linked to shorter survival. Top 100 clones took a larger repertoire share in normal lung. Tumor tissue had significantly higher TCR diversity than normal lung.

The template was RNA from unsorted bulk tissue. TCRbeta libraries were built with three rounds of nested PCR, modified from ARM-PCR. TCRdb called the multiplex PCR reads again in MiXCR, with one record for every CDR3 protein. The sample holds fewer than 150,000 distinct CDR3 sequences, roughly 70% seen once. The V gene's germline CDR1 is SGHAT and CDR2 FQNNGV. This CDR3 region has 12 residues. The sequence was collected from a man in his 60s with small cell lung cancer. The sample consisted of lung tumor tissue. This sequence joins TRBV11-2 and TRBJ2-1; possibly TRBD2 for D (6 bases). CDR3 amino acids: CASRRGEDEQLF. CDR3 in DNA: TGTGCTAGCAGGAGGGGTGAGGACGAGCAGCTCTTC. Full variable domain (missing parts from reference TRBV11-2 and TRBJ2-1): EAGVAQSPRYKIIEKRQSVAFWCNPISGHATLYWYQQILGQGPKLLIQFQNNGVVDDSQLPKDRFSAERLKGVDSTLKIQPAKLEDSAVYLCASRRGEDEQLFGPGTRLTVL.